Listed below are T cell receptor beta chains from one sample, sequenced in a study of OX40 agonist ivuxolimab in advanced cancers. TCRdb's table, derived via immunoSEQ multiplex PCR, lists solely in-frame clones and lacks some. The sample includes some 20,000 clones, roughly 72% of them seen just once. Sequenced material: CD4+ or CD8+ T cells sorted from blood, taken in a trial of the OX40 agonist ivuxolimab. The receptor source for this set is an adult with an advanced solid tumor such as melanoma, head and neck, liver or kidney cancer. CDR3s include the opening cysteine and the closing phenylalanine or tryptophan. The order of the fields is clone size, D gene, J gene, V gene, CDR3 length, CDR3 DNA, CDR3 protein. D genes are given only for firm matches. The listing skips clone size in some rows; elsewhere it reads once, few, many or a size class.

clone size: many
D gene: NA
J gene: TRBJ1-1
V gene: TRBV5-4
CDR3 length: 15
CDR3 DNA: TGTGCCAGCAGCTATCCGGGACTTTTGAACACTGAAGCTTTCTTT
CDR3 protein: CASSYPGLLNTEAFF

clone size: NA
D gene: NA
J gene: TRBJ2-1
V gene: TRBV19
CDR3 length: 15
CDR3 DNA: TGTGCCAGTAGTATGGCGGGGACGTCCTACAATGAGCAGTTCTTC
CDR3 protein: CASSMAGTSYNEQFF

clone size: NA
D gene: NA
J gene: TRBJ1-4
V gene: TRBV19
CDR3 length: 15
CDR3 DNA: TGTGCCAGTAGTCTCGAGACAGGAATTAATGAAAAACTGTTTTTT
CDR3 protein: CASSLETGINEKLFF

clone size: NA
D gene: TRBD1
J gene: TRBJ2-1
V gene: TRBV7-9
CDR3 length: 15
CDR3 DNA: TGTGCCAGCAGCTCCAGACAGGGGGTGTTAAATGAGCAGTTCTTC
CDR3 protein: CASSSRQGVLNEQFF

clone size: NA
D gene: NA
J gene: TRBJ2-3
V gene: TRBV10-3
CDR3 length: 16
CDR3 DNA: TGTGCCATCAGGCCTAGGGCGGGGGCTAGCACAGATACGCAGTATTTT
CDR3 protein: CAIRPRAGASTDTQYF

clone size: NA
D gene: NA
J gene: TRBJ2-3
V gene: TRBV18
CDR3 length: 17
CDR3 DNA: TGTGCCAGCTCACCGGTTGATTGGGGTGAAGTAACAGATACGCAGTATTTT
CDR3 protein: CASSPVDWGEVTDTQYF

clone size: medium-sized
D gene: TRBD1
J gene: TRBJ1-2
V gene: TRBV5-6
CDR3 length: 18
CDR3 DNA: TGTGCCAGCAGCACGGGGACAGGGGGCCCCATGGCTAACTATGGCTACACCTTC
CDR3 protein: CASSTGTGGPMANYGYTF

clone size: NA
D gene: TRBD1
J gene: TRBJ1-2
V gene: TRBV7-9
CDR3 length: 15
CDR3 DNA: TGTGCCAGCAGCGAGGGGACAGGGGTATTCGGAGGCTACACCTTC
CDR3 protein: CASSEGTGVFGGYTF

clone size: NA
D gene: TRBD1
J gene: TRBJ2-7
V gene: TRBV29-1
CDR3 length: 11
CDR3 DNA: TGCAGCGCAACAGGGGCCTACGAGCAGTACTTC
CDR3 protein: CSATGAYEQYF

clone size: NA
D gene: TRBD1
J gene: TRBJ2-3
V gene: TRBV7-3
CDR3 length: 17
CDR3 DNA: TGTGCCAGCAGTCCAGACCCGGGACAGGGGCTCACAGATACGCAGTATTTT
CDR3 protein: CASSPDPGQGLTDTQYF

clone size: NA
D gene: TRBD1
J gene: TRBJ1-4
V gene: TRBV11-3
CDR3 length: 15
CDR3 DNA: TGTGCCAGCAGTTACGGGGACAGGGGGGTTGAAAAACTGTTTTTT
CDR3 protein: CASSYGDRGVEKLFF

clone size: NA
D gene: NA
J gene: TRBJ2-4
V gene: TRBV7-8
CDR3 length: 15
CDR3 DNA: TGTGCCAGCAGCTTCGAAGGCAGGGTCAAAAACATTCAGTACTTC
CDR3 protein: CASSFEGRVKNIQYF

clone size: NA
D gene: NA
J gene: TRBJ1-1
V gene: TRBV5-1
CDR3 length: 11
CDR3 DNA: TGTGCCAGCAGCTCAGGAGATCGAGCTTTCTTT
CDR3 protein: CASSSGDRAFF

clone size: NA
D gene: NA
J gene: TRBJ2-7
V gene: TRBV11-3
CDR3 length: 13
CDR3 DNA: TGTGCCAGCAGCTTAGGGACAGCCAACGAGCAGTACTTC
CDR3 protein: CASSLGTANEQYF

clone size: medium-sized
D gene: TRBD1
J gene: TRBJ1-2
V gene: TRBV4-3
CDR3 length: 15
CDR3 DNA: TGCGCCAGCAGCCAGGGGACAGGGTATCGGACCGGCTACACCTTC
CDR3 protein: CASSQGTGYRTGYTF

clone size: NA
D gene: NA
J gene: TRBJ1-1
V gene: TRBV19
CDR3 length: 15
CDR3 DNA: TGTGCCAGCCCTGACCGGGACTCCTCAAACACTGAAGCTTTCTTT
CDR3 protein: CASPDRDSSNTEAFF

clone size: NA
D gene: TRBD2
J gene: TRBJ2-5
V gene: TRBV6-4
CDR3 length: 16
CDR3 DNA: TGTGCCACTGCCCCGGTAGGCGGGGGAACCCAAGAGACCCAGTACTTC
CDR3 protein: CATAPVGGGTQETQYF

clone size: few
D gene: NA
J gene: TRBJ2-5
V gene: TRBV2
CDR3 length: 13
CDR3 DNA: TGTGCCAGCAGTGGGTACAGGCGGGAGACCCAGTACTTC
CDR3 protein: CASSGYRRETQYF

clone size: NA
D gene: NA
J gene: TRBJ2-5
V gene: TRBV5-4
CDR3 length: 14
CDR3 DNA: TGTGCCAGCAGCTTTTCACAGGCCCAAGAGACCCAGTACTTC
CDR3 protein: CASSFSQAQETQYF

clone size: NA
D gene: NA
J gene: TRBJ2-1
V gene: TRBV9
CDR3 length: 11
CDR3 DNA: TGTGCCAGCAGCAAGGACATTGGGCAGTTCTTC
CDR3 protein: CASSKDIGQFF

clone size: medium-sized
D gene: TRBD1
J gene: TRBJ2-7
V gene: TRBV4-1
CDR3 length: 13
CDR3 DNA: TGCGCCAGCAGCTTCGGACAGGGCTACGAGCAGTACTTC
CDR3 protein: CASSFGQGYEQYF

clone size: NA
D gene: TRBD1
J gene: TRBJ2-7
V gene: TRBV28
CDR3 length: 14
CDR3 DNA: TGTGCCACTCTGGACAGGGGCCCTTCCTACGAGCAGTACTTC
CDR3 protein: CATLDRGPSYEQYF

clone size: NA
D gene: NA
J gene: TRBJ2-7
V gene: TRBV7-9
CDR3 length: 14
CDR3 DNA: TGTGCCAGCAGCTTGCCAGGGGATATTTACGAGCAGTACTTC
CDR3 protein: CASSLPGDIYEQYF

clone size: NA
D gene: NA
J gene: TRBJ1-4
V gene: TRBV9
CDR3 length: 15
CDR3 DNA: TGTGCCAGCAGCGCCGGACACTCAACTAATGAAAAACTGTTTTTT
CDR3 protein: CASSAGHSTNEKLFF